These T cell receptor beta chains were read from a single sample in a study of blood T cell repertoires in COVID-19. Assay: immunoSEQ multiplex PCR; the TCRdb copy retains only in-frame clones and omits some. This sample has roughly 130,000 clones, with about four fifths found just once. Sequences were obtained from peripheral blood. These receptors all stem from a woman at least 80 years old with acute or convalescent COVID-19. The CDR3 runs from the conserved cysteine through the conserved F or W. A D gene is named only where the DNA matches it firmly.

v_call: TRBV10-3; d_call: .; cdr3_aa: CAISASGNYEQYF
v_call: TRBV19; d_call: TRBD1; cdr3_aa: CASRDRGGNTGELFF
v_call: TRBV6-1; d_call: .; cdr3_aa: CASSEIYEQFF
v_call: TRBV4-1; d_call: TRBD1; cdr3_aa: CASSQIPRTGVFSGNTIYF
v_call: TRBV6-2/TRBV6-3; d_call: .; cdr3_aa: CASSRNFGTEAFF
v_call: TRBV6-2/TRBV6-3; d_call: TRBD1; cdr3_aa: CASSSDRERSMANQPQHF
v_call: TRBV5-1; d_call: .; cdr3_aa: CASSSGTTNTGELFF
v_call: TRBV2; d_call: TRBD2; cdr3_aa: CASKLAVGTDTQYF
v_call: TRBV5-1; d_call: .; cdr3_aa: CASSLSGGGSEAFF
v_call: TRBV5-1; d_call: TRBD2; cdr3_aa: CASSLNRVAGGTETQYF
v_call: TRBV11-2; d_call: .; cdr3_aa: CASSLGQSSTDTQYF
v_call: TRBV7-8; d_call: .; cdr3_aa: CASSLDRQGFISGNQPQHF
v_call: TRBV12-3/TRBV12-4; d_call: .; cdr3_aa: CASSFFRTDTQYF
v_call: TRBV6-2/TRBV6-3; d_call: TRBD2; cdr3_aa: CASSGGTKGLAGGAYNEQFF
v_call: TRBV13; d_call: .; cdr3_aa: CASSLPDSYEQYF
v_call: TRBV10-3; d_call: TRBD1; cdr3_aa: CAISGPFHTTGGAYSPLHF
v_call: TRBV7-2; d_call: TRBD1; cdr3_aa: CASRSTGGTEAFF
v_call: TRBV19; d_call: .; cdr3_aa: CASSILLAPNTEAFF
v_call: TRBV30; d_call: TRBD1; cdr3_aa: CAWSRRQGATNEQYF
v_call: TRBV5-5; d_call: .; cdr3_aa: CASSGPGVDEKLFF
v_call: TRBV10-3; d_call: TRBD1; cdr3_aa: CAISLGQGGTYEQYF
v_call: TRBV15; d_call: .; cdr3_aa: CATSRGEGIRGETQYF
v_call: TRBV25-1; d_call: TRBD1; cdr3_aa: CASSERQGANTQYF
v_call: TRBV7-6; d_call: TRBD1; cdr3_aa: CASSLETPGQGFSYEQYF
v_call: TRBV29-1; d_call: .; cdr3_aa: CSVEDYGYYGYTF
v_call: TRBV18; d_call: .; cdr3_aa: CASPSRSEAGELFF
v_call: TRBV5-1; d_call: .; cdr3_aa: CASTWTVDNEKLFF
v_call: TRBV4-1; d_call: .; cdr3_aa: CASSQDGGPAGDGQFF
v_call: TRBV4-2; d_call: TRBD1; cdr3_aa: CASTGTGGSFFSGYTF
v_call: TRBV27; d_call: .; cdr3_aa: CASRYQGSSYEQYF
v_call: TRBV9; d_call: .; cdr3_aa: CASSVGAFLGEQYF
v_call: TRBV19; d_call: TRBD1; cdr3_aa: CASSIFWGQGGNTEAFF
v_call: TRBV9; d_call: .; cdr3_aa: CASSVSWDIYNEQFF
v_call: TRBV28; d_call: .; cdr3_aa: CASIYGGSSYNSPLHF
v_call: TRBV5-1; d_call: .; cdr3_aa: CASSPGSNFQGHTIYF
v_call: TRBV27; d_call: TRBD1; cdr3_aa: CASSFRTGSYEQYF
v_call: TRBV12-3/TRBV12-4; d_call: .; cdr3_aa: CASSLDRVETQYF
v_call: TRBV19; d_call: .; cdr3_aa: CASSRDSRRGETQYF
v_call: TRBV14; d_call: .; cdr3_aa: CASSRTWTVGYTF
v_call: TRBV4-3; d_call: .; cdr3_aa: CASSRGGEGRTFF
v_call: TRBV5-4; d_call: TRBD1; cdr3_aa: CASSPRQGAVSPLHF
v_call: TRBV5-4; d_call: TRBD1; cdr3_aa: CASSPRRSTGEDGYTF
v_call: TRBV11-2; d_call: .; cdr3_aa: CASSLDGRGGNTIYF
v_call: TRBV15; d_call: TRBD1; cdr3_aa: CATSSDRDRASGNTIYF
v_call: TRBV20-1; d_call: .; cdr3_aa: CSASRGASTEAFF